Presented here are 9 T cell receptor beta chains from one specimen sequenced in a study of T cells in Graves' hyperthyroidism and ophthalmopathy. TCR beta CDR3 region amplification was performed from RNA transcripts. The HTBI primer set drove a first-round RT-PCR of the TCR CDR3. A single record per CDR3 protein comes from TCRdb applying MiXCR to the multiplex PCR reads. The data show 150,000 or so distinct CDR3 sequences, with about 20% seen just once and 67% held by the top ten. Specimen: blood. The receptors were gathered from a woman in her fifties or sixties with Graves' hyperthyroidism that later progressed to Graves' ophthalmopathy.

In this sample, this clonotype turned up a few times. This sequence joins TRBV7-8 and TRBJ2-4; D is perhaps TRBD1 (5 bases). CDR3 size: 16 residues. The V gene's germline CDR1 is SGHVS and CDR2 FQNEAQ. Trimming pared 2 bases from V and 1 base from J, leaving 12 bases between. CDR3 region: CASSLQGALAKNIQYF. CDR3 sequence (DNA): TGTGCCAGCAGCTTACAAGGGGCTTTGGCCAAAAACATTCAGTACTTC. The full variable domain, with the rest looked up from reference TRBV7-8 and TRBJ2-4, is GAGVSQSPRYKVAKRGQDVALRCDPISGHVSLFWYQQALGQGPEFLTYFQNEAQLDKSGLPSDRFFAERPEGSVSTLKIQRTQQEDSAVYLCASSLQGALAKNIQYFGAGTRLSVL.

This clonotype was recorded many times. The chain combines TRBV6-1 with TRBJ2-2; 10 nucleotides align to TRBD2. The CDR3 covers 16 residues. V shed 2 bases and J 5 bases; nucleotides not matched to a gene: 5. The germline V gene encodes CDR1 MNHNS and CDR2 SASEGT. The CDR3 DNA is TGTGCCAGCAGTGAACGGAGCGGGAGGGTAACCGGGGAGCTGTTTTTT. Protein: CASSERSGRVTGELFF.

This clonotype occurred many times. The V and J genes are TRBV20-1 and TRBJ2-3, with 13 bases lining up with TRBD2. Germline V gives CDR1 DFQATT, CDR2 SNEGSKA (reference sequence). V shed 6 bases, J shed 8 bases, and the junction held 14 bases outside the gene matches. CDR3 length: 16 residues. The chain's CDR3 is CSAGGLAGRGPGTQYF. CDR3 nucleotides: TGCAGTGCGGGGGGACTAGCGGGGAGGGGGCCTGGTACGCAGTATTTT.

The CDR3 sequence is CASSAPSSGTSMMDEQFF. The CDR3 DNA is TGTGCCAGCAGCGCGCCCTCCTCCGGGACTAGCATGATGGATGAGCAGTTCTTC. The V and J genes are TRBV9 and TRBJ2-1; TRBD2 matches at 9 bases. Germline CDR1 and CDR2: SGDLS and YYNGEE. V trimming: 3 bases; J trimming: 8 bases; junction bases outside the gene matches: 18. The CDR3 covers 18 residues. Filled out from reference TRBV9 and TRBJ2-1, the complete variable domain reads DSGVTQTPKHLITATGQRVTLRCSPRSGDLSVYWYQQSLDQGLQFLIQYYNGEERAKGNILERFSAQQFPDLHSELNLSSLELGDSALYFCASSAPSSGTSMMDEQFFGPGTRLTVL.

This clonotype has a count of ten or more. The V gene is TRBV6-1, the J gene TRBJ1-1; D gene unclear. Germline V gene data show CDR1 as MNHNS and CDR2 as SASEGT. The CDR3 is made up of 14 amino acids. V dropped 5 bases and J dropped 0 bases, with 10 bases sitting between them. Here the CDR3 DNA reads TGTGCCAGCAGTTTACTGGGATTGAACACTGAAGCTTTCTTT. As protein: CASSLLGLNTEAFF.

This clonotype was counted many times. The V gene is TRBV14, the J gene TRBJ2-7; a weak D match, TRBD1 (6 bases). Deletions cut 1 base from V and 9 bases from J, with 22 bases between. The germline CDR1 and CDR2 sequences are SGHDN and FVKESK. This CDR3 has 16 amino acids. Here the CDR3 DNA reads TGTGCCAGCAGCCAAGGAGGGGGACGGACCCCTCGTGGGCAGTACTTC. Translated: CASSQGGGRTPRGQYF.

The chain recombines TRBV7-2 with TRBJ2-1; D may correspond to TRBD1 or TRBD2 (5 bases each). Trimming removed 5 bases at V and 12 bases at J, with 17 bases between. CDR1 is SGHTA and CDR2 is FQGNSA in the germline V gene. This CDR3 spans 13 amino acids. DNA of the CDR3: TGTGCCAGCAGCCCCGGGACCGCTACCCGGCAGTTCTTC. Encoded protein: CASSPGTATRQFF. Full variable domain (missing parts from reference TRBV7-2 and TRBJ2-1): GAGVSQSPSNKVTEKGKDVELRCDPISGHTALYWYRQSLGQGLEFLIYFQGNSAPDKSGLPSDRFSAERTGGSVSTLTIQRTQQEDSAVYLCASSPGTATRQFFGPGTRLTVL.

This clonotype was observed at least ten times. The chain recombines TRBV5-1 with TRBJ1-2; TRBD1 aligns across 9 bases. The CDR3 has 15 amino acids. CDR1 and CDR2 (germline): SGHRS, YFSETQ. The V and J ends lost 3 bases and 6 bases, in that order; junction bases with no gene match: 9. The CDR3 DNA follows: TGCGCCAGCAGCTCCGGGACAGGGAATGCGGATGGCTACACCTTC. Translating gives CASSSGTGNADGYTF.

This clonotype has at least ten counts. The chain employs TRBV27 and TRBJ1-5, with D possibly matching TRBD1 (5 bases). The CDR3 contains 14 residues. The V end lost 0 bases, the J end lost 6 bases, and 9 bases lay between the germline ends. Germline-derived CDR1 and CDR2 are MNHEY and SMNVEV (reference sequence). The CDR3 spells CASSLSWGGQPQHF. The CDR3 nucleotides are TGTGCCAGCAGTTTATCGTGGGGGGGTCAGCCCCAGCATTTT.